The entry below gives a single T cell receptor beta chain sequence along with its context. In the authors' workflow: The assay estimated nucleated cells by amplifying reference gene primers. Repertoires were generated with immunoSEQ multiplex PCR, while TCRdb's copy carries only in-frame clones and drops some. The V and J calls and clone size were taken over from that table, and D and trimming were inferred from the DNA. The sample records 100,000 to 150,000 clones, approximately 85% being singletons. Germline CDR1 and CDR2: SGHTA and FQGNSA. V shed 5 bases and J 4 bases; nucleotides not matched to a gene: 6. CDR3 length: 15 residues. This record comes from a study of blood T cell repertoires in COVID-19. Study-wide background: Samples representing acute and convalescent COVID-19 were sourced from the United States, Italy and Spain. PBMCs, B-cell-depleted T cells, or T cells were the source of the cDNA or gDNA that made up the material.

The Seattle patients joined while their infection was active and were tracked longitudinally afterward. The source material was peripheral blood. This TCR was sampled from a man younger than 40 with COVID-19, enrolled during active disease. The gene calls are TRBV7-2 and TRBJ2-5, with 11 bases matching TRBD1. The CDR3 spells CASSPPGQGGETQYF. The DNA for the CDR3 is TGTGCCAGCAGCCCCCCGGGACAGGGGGGAGAGACCCAGTACTTC.